One sample yielded the 5 T cell receptor beta chains listed below, sequenced in a study of T cells in Graves' hyperthyroidism and ophthalmopathy (dated by TCRdb to about 2019). Libraries were made using multiplex PCR. TCRdb names Illumina HiSeq 2000 as the instrument used. Amplification of TCR beta CDR3 regions was carried out from RNA transcripts. For the first round of RT-PCR on the TCR CDR3, the HTBI primer set was used together with the Qiagen OneStep RT-PCR kit. TCRdb trimmed public reads at Q25 via fastp, called clones via MiXCR and kept in-frame beta chains. Duplicate CDR3 protein sequences are folded into a single record with the most common DNA and genes. Across this sample there are 550,000 to 600,000 distinct CDR3 sequences, with around 15% seen only once. 18% of the sample comes from the top ten. Sequenced material: blood. The receptor set was obtained from a woman between 18 and 29 years old with Graves' hyperthyroidism.

This clonotype was recorded many times. V usage is TRBV3-1 and J usage is TRBJ2-7; D is undetermined. The ends were cut back, 3 bases at V and 2 bases at J, with 11 bases in the middle. From germline, CDR1 is LGHDT and CDR2 YNNKEL (reference sequence). The CDR3 is 14 amino acids. CDR3 nucleotides: TGTGCCAGCAGCCACCAGGACGGGCCCTACGAGCAGTACTTC. Translated, it gives CASSHQDGPYEQYF.

The chain employs TRBV7-2 and TRBJ1-4; D is undetermined. Germline V CDR1 and CDR2: SGHTA, FQGNSA. V was trimmed by 0 bases and J by 0 bases, leaving 8 bases between them. The length of the CDR3 is 16 residues. The CDR3 DNA follows: TGTGCCAGCAGCTTAGCTAGAGGGCCAACTAATGAAAAACTGTTTTTT. This sequence encodes CASSLARGPTNEKLFF.

This clonotype came up a few times. CDR3 in DNA: TGTGCCAGCAGCCAATGGTCGGGGCAAGAGACCCAGTACTTC. This sequence encodes CASSQWSGQETQYF. The chain employs TRBV14 and TRBJ2-5; D is possibly TRBD2 (5 bases). CDR1 is SGHDN and CDR2 is FVKESK in the germline V gene. Trimming took off 2 bases at V and 2 bases at J, with 9 bases between the two ends. The CDR3 sequence is 14 residues long.

This clonotype has a count of ten or more. This chain joins TRBV6-5 and TRBJ1-4; possible D gene TRBD1, 5 bases. Trimming took off 2 bases at V and 5 bases at J, with 9 bases between the two ends. The CDR3 spans 14 residues. The germline V gene encodes CDR1 MNHEY and CDR2 SVGAGI. CDR3 residues: CASSYPGRNEKLFF. In nucleotides, the CDR3 is TGTGCCAGCAGTTACCCGGGACGGAATGAAAAACTGTTTTTT.

This clonotype was recorded only once. The chain couples TRBV2 to TRBJ1-4; D remains unclear. This CDR3 is built from 14 residues. V dropped 10 bases and J dropped 5 bases, with 17 bases sitting between them. CDR1 is SNHLY, CDR2 FYNNEI, per germline. Here the CDR3 DNA reads TGTGCCAACAGCTTCGGTCCGACCAATGAAAAACTGTTTTTT. It codes for CANSFGPTNEKLFF.